This TCR beta chain was captured in a study of memory CD4+ T cells and cytomegalovirus serostatus. Findings of the study overall: CD4+ memory repertoires contained about two fifths of the roughly 160 reported CMV TCRbeta sequences.

Germline values: CDR1 SGHNT, CDR2 YENEEA. CDR3 length equals 16 residues. Trimming left V 0 bases short and J 4 bases short, with 12 bases between. Single viable CD3+CD4+CD8-CD45RO+ cells were sorted as the memory CD4+ T cells. Donors' CMV status reflects serum IgG against pp150, pp28, p38, p52. A word on this clone: Its antigen is not identified.

Some clones are missing from TCRdb's copy, which holds only in-frame ones; the method was immunoSEQ multiplex PCR. The sample consists of 50,000 to 70,000 clones, about 80% of them appearing once. Sequenced input: memory CD4+ T cells from blood. The TCR comes from an adult in good health and CMV-seropositive. The chain couples TRBV11-3 to TRBJ2-2; D unclear. The CDR3, as DNA: TGTGCCAGCAGCTTAGACAGGAGACGACTCACCGGGGAGCTGTTTTTT. Translating it yields CASSLDRRRLTGELFF.